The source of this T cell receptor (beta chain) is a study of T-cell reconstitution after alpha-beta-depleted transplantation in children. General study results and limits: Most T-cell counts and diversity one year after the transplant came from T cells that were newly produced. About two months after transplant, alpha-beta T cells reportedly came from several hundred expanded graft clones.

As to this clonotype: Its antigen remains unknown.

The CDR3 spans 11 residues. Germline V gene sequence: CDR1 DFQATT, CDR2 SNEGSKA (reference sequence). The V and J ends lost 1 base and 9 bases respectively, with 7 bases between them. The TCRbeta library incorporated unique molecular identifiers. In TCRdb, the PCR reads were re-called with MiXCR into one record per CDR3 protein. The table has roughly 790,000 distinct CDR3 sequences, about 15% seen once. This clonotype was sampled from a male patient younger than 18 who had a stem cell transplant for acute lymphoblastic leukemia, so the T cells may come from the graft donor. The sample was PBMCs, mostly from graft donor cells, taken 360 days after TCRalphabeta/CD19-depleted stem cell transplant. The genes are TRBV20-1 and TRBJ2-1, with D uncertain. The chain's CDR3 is CSARGLFEQFF. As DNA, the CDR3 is TGCAGTGCTAGAGGACTTTTTGAGCAGTTCTTC.